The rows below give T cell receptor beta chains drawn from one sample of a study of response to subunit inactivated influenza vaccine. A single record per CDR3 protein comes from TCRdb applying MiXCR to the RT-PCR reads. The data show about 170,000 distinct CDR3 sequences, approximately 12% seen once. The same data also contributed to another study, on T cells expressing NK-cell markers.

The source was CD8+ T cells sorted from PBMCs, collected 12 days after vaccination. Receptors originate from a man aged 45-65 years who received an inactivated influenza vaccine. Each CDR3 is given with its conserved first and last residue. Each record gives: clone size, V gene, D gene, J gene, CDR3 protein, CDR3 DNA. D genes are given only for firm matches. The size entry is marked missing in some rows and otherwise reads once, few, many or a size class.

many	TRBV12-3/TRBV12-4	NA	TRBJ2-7	CASSLTDKESYEQYF	TGTGCCAGCAGTCTCACTGACAAGGAGTCCTACGAGCAGTACTTC
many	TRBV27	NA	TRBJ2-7	CASSLSEAGSYEQYF	TGTGCCAGCAGTTTATCGGAAGCGGGCTCTTACGAGCAGTACTTC
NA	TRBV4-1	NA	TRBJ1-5	CASSQVAGGNQPQHF	TGCGCCAGCAGCCAAGTTGCGGGAGGCAATCAGCCCCAGCATTTT
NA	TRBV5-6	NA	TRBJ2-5	CASSLEYGYQETQYF	TGTGCCAGCAGCTTGGAATACGGGTACCAAGAGACCCAGTACTTC
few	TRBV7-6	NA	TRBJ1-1	CASSLAEGRANTEAFF	TGTGCCAGCAGCTTAGCGGAGGGAAGGGCGAACACTGAAGCTTTCTTT
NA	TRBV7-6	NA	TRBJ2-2	CASSFFGGQNTGELFF	TGTGCCAGCAGTTTCTTTGGGGGGCAAAACACCGGGGAGCTGTTTTTT
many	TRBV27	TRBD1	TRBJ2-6	CASSPETGALGGANVLTF	TGTGCCAGCAGTCCGGAGACAGGGGCCCTAGGAGGGGCCAACGTCCTGACTTTC
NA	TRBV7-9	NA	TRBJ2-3	CASSPTLGADTASTDTQYF	TGTGCCAGCAGCCCCACGCTTGGAGCAGACACTGCTAGCACAGATACGCAGTATTTT
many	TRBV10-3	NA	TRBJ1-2	CAISDPVGSAYGYTF	TGTGCCATCAGTGATCCGGTAGGGTCCGCTTATGGCTACACCTTC
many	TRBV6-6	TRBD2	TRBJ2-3	CASSFLAESTDTQYF	TGTGCCAGCAGTTTCCTAGCGGAAAGCACAGATACGCAGTATTTT
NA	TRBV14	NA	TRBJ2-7	CASSRQGITYEQYF	TGTGCCAGCAGCCGTCAGGGTATTACCTACGAGCAGTACTTC
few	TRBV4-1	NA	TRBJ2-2	CASSHASRTGELFF	TGCGCCAGCAGCCATGCCTCGCGGACCGGGGAGCTGTTTTTT
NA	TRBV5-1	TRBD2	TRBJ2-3	CASSLVAGGPPDTQYF	TGCGCCAGCAGCTTGGTAGCGGGGGGGCCTCCAGATACGCAGTATTTT
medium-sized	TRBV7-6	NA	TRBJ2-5	CASSSVRGETQYF	TGTGCCAGCAGCTCCGTACGCGGAGAGACCCAGTACTTC
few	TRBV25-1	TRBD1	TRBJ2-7	CASSAAGQGAYEQYF	TGTGCCAGCAGTGCCGCGGGACAGGGGGCCTACGAGCAGTACTTC
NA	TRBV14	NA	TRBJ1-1	CASSLGRGTLNTEAFF	TGTGCCAGCAGCCTCGGCCGGGGAACGCTCAACACTGAAGCTTTCTTT
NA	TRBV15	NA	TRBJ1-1	CATSRVGGWGVEAFF	TGTGCCACCAGCAGAGTTGGGGGATGGGGGGTTGAAGCTTTCTTT
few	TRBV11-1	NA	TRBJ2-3	CASSLGLAARTSTDTQYF	TGTGCCAGCAGCTTAGGGTTGGCGGCCAGGACTAGCACAGATACGCAGTATTTT
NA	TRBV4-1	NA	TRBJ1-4	CASSQDGWGVVYF	TGCGCCAGCAGCCAAGATGGGTGGGGAGTAGTTTATTTT
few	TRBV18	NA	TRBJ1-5	CASSPPDTSITYSNQPQHF	TGTGCCAGCTCTCCACCGGACACTTCAATCACCTATAGCAATCAGCCCCAGCATTTT
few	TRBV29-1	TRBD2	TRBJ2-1	CSVERGGSSYNEQFF	TGCAGCGTTGAAAGGGGCGGGAGTTCCTACAATGAGCAGTTCTTC
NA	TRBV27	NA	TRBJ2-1	CASSGRRIGDEQFF	TGTGCCAGCAGCGGGAGAAGAATAGGTGATGAGCAGTTCTTC
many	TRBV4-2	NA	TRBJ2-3	CASSQYFGTDTQYF	TGTGCCAGCAGCCAATATTTCGGGACAGATACGCAGTATTTT
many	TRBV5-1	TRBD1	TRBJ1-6	CASSLAGGQSYSPLHF	TGCGCCAGCAGCTTGGCCGGGGGACAGAGCTATTCACCCCTCCACTTT
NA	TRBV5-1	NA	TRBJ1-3	CASRGFSGNTIYF	TGCGCCAGCAGGGGATTCTCTGGAAACACCATATATTTT
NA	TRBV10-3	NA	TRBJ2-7	CAISAAGHEQYF	TGTGCCATCAGTGCGGCGGGGCACGAGCAGTACTTC
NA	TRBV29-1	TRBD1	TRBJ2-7	CSGRDSSSYEQYF	TGCAGCGGTCGGGACAGCAGCTCCTACGAGCAGTACTTC